Following are 25 T cell receptor beta chains from one sample sequenced in a study of lung T cells in sarcoidosis with Löfgren's syndrome (TCRdb year 2017). The sequencer listed for this sample is Illumina MiSeq. The public sequencing data were trimmed at Q25 with fastp and processed into clonotypes with MiXCR by TCRdb, which kept only in-frame beta chains. Rows are combined by CDR3 protein, so each entry shows the most common genes and DNA. This sample is represented by 50,000 to 65,000 distinct CDR3 sequences; 21% of them were singletons. The ten largest make up about 2.2% of the sample. Material for sequencing was CD4+ T cells from PBMCs. Source of these receptors: a human donor with sarcoidosis (Löfgren's syndrome or another form), or a control subject (not recorded which).

Ten or more counts support this clonotype. The chain carries TRBV6-1 and TRBJ2-3; 7 nucleotides agree with TRBD1. The ends lost 4 bases at V and 7 bases at J; junction bases unmatched: 8. This CDR3 comprises 14 residues. Germline V gives CDR1 MNHNS, CDR2 SASEGT. This chain's CDR3 is CASSGGQQLNTQYF. The CDR3 DNA sequence: TGTGCCAGCAGTGGGGGACAGCAGTTGAATACGCAGTATTTT.

J is TRBJ2-1 and V is TRBV5-1; no definite D call. V was clipped by 0 bases and J by 5 bases, with 12 bases between them. The germline CDR1 and CDR2 sequences are SGHRS and YFSETQ. The CDR3 is 15 residues long. CDR3 DNA: TGCGCCAGCAGCTTGGCCCCGCCAAATAACAATGAGCAGTTCTTC. Translating gives CASSLAPPNNNEQFF.

CDR3 coding DNA: TGTGCCAGCAGCTCCTACTGGTCTAGCGGGGGGACGATAGAGGAGACCCAGTACTTC. This encodes CASSSYWSSGGTIEETQYF. The chain uses TRBV7-9 and TRBJ2-5, with 11 bases lining up with TRBD2. Germline V gene sequence: CDR1 SEHNR, CDR2 FQNEAQ (reference sequence). The J segment lost 5 bases and the V segment lost 4 bases, leaving 18 bases of the junction unmatched. This CDR3 has 19 residues.

This clonotype appeared many times. The chain couples TRBV6-1 to TRBJ2-7, with no clear D. The CDR3 extends over 14 amino acids. Germline lookup yields CDR1 MNHNS and CDR2 SASEGT. Trimming shortened V by 6 bases and J by 0 bases, and 12 bases separated the two germline ends. Here the CDR3 DNA reads TGTGCCAGCAGGCTTACCTTAAGCTCCTACGAGCAGTACTTC. Translated: CASRLTLSSYEQYF.

The table lists this clonotype with a few counts. The chain uses TRBV18 and TRBJ2-1; 10 nucleotides align to TRBD1. This CDR3 spans 14 amino acids. Trimming took 5 bases from V and 7 from J; bases not matched to a gene: 5. Germline V gene data show CDR1 as KGHSH and CDR2 as LQKENI. In DNA form, the CDR3 reads TGTGCCAGCTCATGGACAGGGGGTGATAATGAGCAGTTCTTC. Its translation: CASSWTGGDNEQFF.

This clonotype came up many times. This chain uses TRBV6-6 with TRBJ1-3, with a possible D match to TRBD1 (6 bases). Deletions cut 2 bases from V and 2 bases from J, with 13 bases between. Per germline, CDR1 MNHNY and CDR2 SVGAGI (reference sequence). The CDR3 runs to 16 residues. CDR3 DNA sequence: TGTGCCAGCAGTTACCGGACAGCCGGCCCTGGAAACACCATATATTTT. It codes for CASSYRTAGPGNTIYF.

This clonotype was found many times. The gene calls are TRBV11-2 and TRBJ1-1; TRBD1 might be the D (6 bases). This CDR3 region has 13 residues. Trimming left V 5 bases short and J 2 bases short, with 9 bases between. Germline CDR1 SGHAT, CDR2 FQNNGV. The CDR3 DNA reads as TGTGCCAGCAGCAAACAGGGAAACACTGAAGCTTTCTTT. The encoded protein is CASSKQGNTEAFF. Based on the CDR3 plus reference TRBV11-2 and TRBJ1-1, the full variable domain is EAGVAQSPRYKIIEKRQSVAFWCNPISGHATLYWYQQILGQGPKLLIQFQNNGVVDDSQLPKDRFSAERLKGVDSTLKIQPAKLEDSAVYLCASSKQGNTEAFFGQGTRLTVV.

The genes are TRBV5-6 and TRBJ2-1; D unclear. CDR1 and CDR2 (germline): SGHDT, YYEEEE. The CDR3 runs 13 residues. Trimming stripped 8 bases from V and 6 bases from J, with 15 bases between. The CDR3 DNA reads as TGTGCCAGTAGTTACGACAAGATCAATGAGCAGTTCTTC. Protein: CASSYDKINEQFF.

Turning to this clonotype: This sequence may be a read error, since a much larger clone differs from it by one base. The J gene is TRBJ1-1, the V gene TRBV28, with D possibly being TRBD1 (5 bases). Trimming shortened V by 8 bases and J by 5 bases, and 12 bases separated the two germline ends. The CDR3 covers 12 residues. Germline CDR1 reads MDHEN; CDR2 reads SYDVKM. The DNA for the CDR3 is TGTGCCAGCGCAGGGCGAAAAACTGAAGCTTTCTTT. Its translation: CASAGRKTEAFF. The whole variable domain, remainder taken from reference TRBV28 and TRBJ1-1, is DVKVTQSSRYLVKRTGEKVFLECVQDMDHENMFWYRQDPGLGLRLIYFSYDVKMKEKGDIPEGYSVSREKKERFSLILESASTNQTSMYLCASAGRKTEAFFGQGTRLTVV.

Many counts were recorded for this clonotype. Since a much larger clone is just one base distant, this may be a read error. The rearrangement uses TRBV28 and TRBJ2-3; D unclear. Trimming shortened V by 6 bases and J by 0 bases, and 4 bases separated the two germline ends. This CDR3 is 12 amino acids long. Germline V lookup: CDR1 MDHEN, CDR2 SYDVKM. CDR3 sequence reads: CASRTSTDTQYF. CDR3 nucleotide sequence: TGTGCCAGCAGGACCAGCACAGATACGCAGTATTTT.

This clonotype was seen ten or more times. This rearrangement joins TRBV20-1 to TRBJ2-7; 7 bases align to TRBD2. The germline gives CDR1 DFQATT, CDR2 SNEGSKA (reference sequence). J lost 4 bases, V lost 0 bases, and 6 bases had no gene match. The CDR3 totals 14 residues. CDR3 loop: CSARDLRGGYEQYV. The CDR3 DNA is TGCAGTGCTAGAGATTTGCGGGGAGGGTACGAGCAGTACGTC.

The chain employs TRBV3-1 and TRBJ2-7; TRBD2 is a possible D gene (6 bases). Per the germline V gene, CDR1 is LGHDT and CDR2 is YNNKEL (reference sequence). This CDR3 has 16 residues. V was clipped by 2 bases and J by 7 bases, with 21 bases between them. CDR3 coding DNA: TGTGCCAGCAGCCAAACCAGGCAGACCCTTCGGGGGGAGCAGTACTTC. This encodes CASSQTRQTLRGEQYF.

The sample holds many counts of this clonotype. This chain uses TRBV28 with TRBJ1-2, with no clear D. The CDR3 runs to 12 residues. Trimming took off 6 bases at V and 3 bases at J, with 8 bases between the two ends. CDR1 is MDHEN and CDR2 is SYDVKM in the germline V gene. This CDR3 reads CASRQKDYGYTF. The CDR3 bases are TGTGCCAGCAGGCAGAAGGACTATGGCTACACCTTC.

In this sample, this clonotype turned up a few times. V and J are TRBV20-1 and TRBJ1-5; D is ambiguous. Trimming took 3 bases from V and 6 from J, leaving 9 bases between them. The CDR3 is made up of 12 amino acids. CDR1 and CDR2 from the germline V gene are DFQATT and SNEGSKA (reference sequence). CDR3 sequence: CSASGKGQPQHF. In nucleotides, the CDR3 is TGCAGTGCTAGTGGGAAGGGTCAGCCCCAGCATTTT.

With respect to this clonotype: An end of the junction differs from the germline gene, which may be a read error. The chain has TRBV5-1 and TRBJ2-5; 7 nucleotides line up with TRBD1. CDR3 length: 14 residues. Germline CDR1 SGHRS, CDR2 YFSETQ. The DNA of the CDR3 is TGCGCCAGCAGCTTGCCGGGGACAGCCCAGACCCAATACTTC. Its protein product is CASSLPGTAQTQYF.

This clonotype was seen many times. The chain is built from TRBV6-1 and TRBJ2-7; 10 bases match TRBD1. The V and J ends lost 7 bases and 1 base, in that order; junction bases with no gene match: 7. The CDR3 is 15 residues long. Germline CDR1 reads MNHNS; CDR2 reads SASEGT. The DNA of the CDR3 is TGTGCCAGCAACCCAAGACAGGGGGCTTCCTACGAGCAGTACGTC. Encoded protein: CASNPRQGASYEQYV.

This clonotype was observed many times. The chain carries TRBV10-1 and TRBJ2-2; a weak D match, TRBD1 (6 bases). Trimming pared 6 bases from V and 5 bases from J, leaving 10 bases between. The germline V gene has CDR1 WNHNN and CDR2 SYGVQD (reference sequence). This CDR3 is 13 amino acids long. Here the CDR3 DNA reads TGCGCCAGCAGACAGGGAACTACCGGGGAGCTGTTTTTT. This translates into CASRQGTTGELFF.

This clonotype has only one observation. This chain connects TRBV28 to TRBJ2-7; no definite D call. The CDR3 is made up of 14 amino acids. Trimming left V 5 bases short and J 6 bases short, with 17 bases between. Germline V CDR1 and CDR2: MDHEN, SYDVKM. The CDR3 nucleotides read TGTGCCAGCAGTGCCCCACGAGCGATCTGCGAGCAGTACTTC. Translating it yields CASSAPRAICEQYF.

This sequence joins TRBV5-1 and TRBJ2-5; 7 bases align to TRBD2. J lost 3 bases, V lost 0 bases, and 5 bases had no gene match. The CDR3 is 15 residues long. Germline assignment: CDR1 SGHRS and CDR2 YFSETQ. CDR3 amino acids: CASSLAAGQEETQYF. The CDR3 DNA is TGCGCCAGCAGCTTGGCAGCGGGGCAAGAAGAGACCCAGTACTTC.

In its sample, this clonotype was seen many times. The V call is TRBV6-2 or TRBV6-3, the J call TRBJ2-3; D ambiguous. Trimming took off 4 bases at V and 3 bases at J, with 2 bases between the two ends. Germline assignment: CDR1 MNHEY and CDR2 SVGEGT. This CDR3 region has 11 residues. CDR3 DNA: TGTGCCAGCAGTTCGACAGATACGCAGTATTTT. This sequence encodes CASSSTDTQYF.

V and J are TRBV5-1 and TRBJ1-5, with a tentative D call TRBD1 (6 bases). The CDR3 runs to 15 residues. With 0 bases removed from V and 0 bases from J, the gap between germline ends came to 7 bases. Per germline, CDR1 SGHRS and CDR2 YFSETQ. CDR3 residues: CASSLGGASNQPQHF. The CDR3 DNA is TGCGCCAGCAGCTTGGGGGGGGCTAGCAATCAGCCCCAGCATTTT.

This clonotype was picked up a small number of times. The chain uses TRBV6-1 and TRBJ2-1, with 7 positions matching TRBD1. The V gene's germline CDR1 is MNHNS and CDR2 SASEGT. CDR3 size: 14 residues. V lost 10 bases to trimming and J lost 1 base; unmatched junction nucleotides: 7. CDR3 DNA sequence: TGTGCCACCTCCGGGACAGATTCCTACAATGAGCAGTTCTTC. Translated, it gives CATSGTDSYNEQFF.

There are a few counts of this clonotype. The CDR3 sequence: CSAISPSSVTQYF. Here the CDR3 DNA reads TGCAGCGCTATTTCCCCTTCTAGCGTTACGCAGTATTTT. The chain links TRBV29-1 to TRBJ2-3; perhaps TRBD2 as D (6 bases). This CDR3 is built from 13 residues. Per the germline V gene, CDR1 is SQVTM and CDR2 is ANQGSEA. Trimming pared 7 bases from V and 8 bases from J, leaving 19 bases between.

This clonotype was found many times. The chain is built from TRBV15 and TRBJ2-3; D ambiguous. The germline gives CDR1 LNHNV, CDR2 YYDKDF (reference sequence). The CDR3 contains 15 residues. V gave up 0 bases and J gave up 2 bases, with 9 bases separating them. CDR3 coding DNA: TGTGCCACCAGCAGAGAGGGCGGCTACACAGATACGCAGTATTTT. As protein: CATSREGGYTDTQYF.

This clonotype has just a few counts. The rearrangement joins TRBV5-1 to TRBJ1-1, with D possibly TRBD1 on 5 matching bases. Trimming stripped 1 base from V and 4 bases from J, with 11 bases between. The CDR3 runs 14 residues. Per the germline V gene, CDR1 is SGHRS and CDR2 is YFSETQ. CDR3 residues: CASSLYQGSTEAFF. CDR3 in DNA: TGCGCCAGCAGCTTGTATCAGGGTAGCACTGAAGCTTTCTTT.